The count of the clone carrying this T cell receptor beta chain is one. Profiled with immunoSEQ multiplex PCR; TCRdb holds only in-frame clones, not every one. The sample records approximately 180,000 clones, about 91% being singletons. This CDR3 region has 13 residues. V shed 5 bases and J shed 1 base, with 8 bases lying between them. The germline CDR1 and CDR2 sequences are SEHNR and FQNEAQ (reference sequence). The data belong to a study of control samples from healthy donors and cancer patients. The chain combines TRBV7-9 with TRBJ1-1; D remains ambiguous. The source material was blood. This TCR was sampled from a woman between 35 and 50 years old in good health. As DNA, the CDR3 is TGTGCCAGCAGCCCCGCGCAGAACACTGAAGCTTTCTTT. The encoded protein is CASSPAQNTEAFF.